The 10 T cell receptor beta chains in this list originate from one sample, sequenced in a study of T cell repertoires in cytomegalovirus infection. The antigens for these receptors are not known. TCRdb used MiXCR to reprocess the reads, holding one entry per CDR3 protein. The sample has some 20,000 distinct CDR3 sequences, around 40% seen once; the top ten hold around 95%. This specimen consisted of CD8+ T cells from cultured PBMCs, obtained from culture after CMV antigen stimulation. These receptors were taken from a human donor in good health (CMV status not recorded). Some clones in this sample may be carry-over from other donors' samples.

This clonotype was recorded many times. The V and J genes are TRBV3-1 and TRBJ2-7, with D perhaps matching TRBD2 (5 bases). Germline-derived CDR1 and CDR2 are LGHDT and YNNKEL (reference sequence). The CDR3 consists of 15 residues. V was clipped by 2 bases and J by 6 bases, with 17 bases between them. CDR3 loop: CASSQSERARCEQYF. DNA for the CDR3: TGTGCCAGCAGCCAATCCGAGAGGGCGCGTTGCGAGCAGTACTTC.

This clonotype has a handful of counts. The gene calls are TRBV19 and TRBJ1-1; D is possibly TRBD1 (5 bases). The germline V gene has CDR1 LNHDA and CDR2 SQIVND (reference sequence). This CDR3 contains 13 residues. V lost 6 bases and J 1 base, leaving 9 bases between the germline ends. In nucleotides, the CDR3 is TGTGCCAGTAGCCTGACAGCGAACACTGAAGCTTTCTTT. Translation gives CASSLTANTEAFF. Looking up the rest from reference TRBV19 and TRBJ1-1 gives the full variable domain: DGGITQSPKYLFRKEGQNVTLSCEQNLNHDAMYWYRQDPGQGLRLIYYSQIVNDFQKGDIAEGYSVSREKKESFPLTVTSAQKNPTAFYLCASSLTANTEAFFGQGTRLTVV.

This clonotype was detected a few times. The V and J genes are TRBV11-2 and TRBJ2-7, with D possibly matching TRBD1 (6 bases). In germline, CDR1 is SGHAT, CDR2 FQNNGV. With 6 bases removed from V and 0 bases from J, the gap between germline ends came to 18 bases. The CDR3 contains 16 residues. The CDR3 DNA sequence: TGTGCCAGCAGTGACCAGACAGGCCCCAGCTCCTACGAGCAGTACTTC. Its protein is CASSDQTGPSSYEQYF.

This rearrangement joins TRBV10-2 to TRBJ1-5, with 8 bases matching TRBD1. CDR1 and CDR2 from the germline V gene are WSHSY and SAAADI. The CDR3 length is 16 residues. J was trimmed by 2 bases and V by 3 bases; bases with no gene match: 6. The CDR3 DNA follows: TGCGCCAGCAGTGAATTTGGACAGGGTCGCAATCAGCCCCAGCATTTT. Residues: CASSEFGQGRNQPQHF.

This clonotype was counted many times. This chain links TRBV27 with TRBJ2-3, with D uncertain. The CDR3 runs 14 residues. V lost 2 bases, J lost 6 bases, and 12 bases lay in between. Germline CDR1 reads MNHEY; CDR2 reads SMNVEV (reference sequence). CDR3 residues: CASSLEPILDTQYF. In DNA form, the CDR3 reads TGTGCCAGCAGTTTAGAGCCTATCCTGGATACGCAGTATTTT.

V gene TRBV18 combines with J gene TRBJ2-5, with 12 bases lining up with TRBD2. Germline V gene lookup returns CDR1 KGHSH and CDR2 LQKENI. Germline trimming cut 3 bases from V and 5 bases from J; bases unmatched to any gene: 10. The CDR3 loop spans 17 amino acids. For the CDR3, the DNA is TGTGCCAGCTCACCCCCTAGCGGGGGGGTCGAGGGGGAGACCCAGTACTTC. Residues: CASSPPSGGVEGETQYF.

This clonotype has only one observation. V gene TRBV5-6 combines with J gene TRBJ1-2; 10 nucleotides match TRBD1. The germline V gene encodes CDR1 SGHDT and CDR2 YYEEEE. This CDR3 is 15 amino acids long. The junction had 8 bases not matched to a gene; V was cut back by 5 bases and J by 4 bases. The CDR3 spells CASSLGQGVPYGYTF. CDR3 nucleotides: TGTGCCAGCAGTCTTGGACAGGGGGTCCCCTATGGCTACACCTTC.

This clonotype was observed at least ten times. This chain connects TRBV7-2 to TRBJ1-2; D unclear. This CDR3 region has 14 residues. Trimming removed 5 bases from V and 4 bases from J, with 14 bases in between. Germline-derived CDR1 and CDR2 are SGHTA and FQGNSA. The CDR3 reads CASSPDLAAYGYTF. The CDR3 DNA reads TGTGCCAGCAGCCCGGACTTAGCGGCCTATGGCTACACCTTC.

V usage is TRBV27 and J usage is TRBJ2-6; TRBD1 might be the D (5 bases). Trimming pared 4 bases from V and 2 bases from J, leaving 15 bases between. The germline V gene has CDR1 MNHEY and CDR2 SMNVEV (reference sequence). The CDR3 contains 17 residues. CDR3 sequence reads: CASSSRPTGAGANVLTF. CDR3 DNA: TGTGCCAGCAGTTCAAGACCTACAGGTGCTGGGGCCAACGTCCTGACTTTC.

This clonotype occurred a few times. V and J are TRBV5-1 and TRBJ1-1; no reliable D call. Trimming stripped 3 bases from V and 2 bases from J, with 11 bases between. The germline CDR1 and CDR2 sequences are SGHRS and YFSETQ. This CDR3 is 14 amino acids long. The CDR3 nucleotides are TGCGCCAGCAGCTATTCCGGAGGAAACACTGAAGCTTTCTTT. Its protein product is CASSYSGGNTEAFF.